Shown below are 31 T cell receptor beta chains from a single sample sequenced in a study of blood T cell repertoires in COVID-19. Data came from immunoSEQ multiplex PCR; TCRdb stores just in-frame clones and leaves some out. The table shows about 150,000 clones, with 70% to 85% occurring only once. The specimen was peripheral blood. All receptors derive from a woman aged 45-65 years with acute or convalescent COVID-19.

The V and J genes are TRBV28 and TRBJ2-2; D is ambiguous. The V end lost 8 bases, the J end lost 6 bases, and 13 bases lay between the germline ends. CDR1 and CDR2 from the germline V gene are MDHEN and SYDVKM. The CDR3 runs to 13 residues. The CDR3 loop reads CASLARVAGELFF. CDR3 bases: TGTGCCAGCCTTGCTCGCGTGGCCGGGGAGCTGTTTTTT.

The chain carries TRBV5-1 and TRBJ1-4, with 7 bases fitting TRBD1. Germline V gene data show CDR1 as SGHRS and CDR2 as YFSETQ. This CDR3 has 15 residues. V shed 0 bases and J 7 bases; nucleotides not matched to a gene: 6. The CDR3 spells CASSLAWGQSEKLFF. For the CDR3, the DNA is TGCGCCAGCAGCTTGGCGTGGGGACAGAGTGAAAAACTGTTTTTT. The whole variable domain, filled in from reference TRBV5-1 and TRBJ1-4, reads KAGVTQTPRYLIKTRGQQVTLSCSPISGHRSVSWYQQTPGQGLQFLFEYFSETQRNKGNFPGRFSGRQFSNSRSEMNVSTLELGDSALYLCASSLAWGQSEKLFFGSGTQLSVL.

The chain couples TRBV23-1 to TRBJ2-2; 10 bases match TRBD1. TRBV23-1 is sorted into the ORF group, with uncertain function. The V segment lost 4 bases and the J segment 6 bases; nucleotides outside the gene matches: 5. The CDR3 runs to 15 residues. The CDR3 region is CASSPPGQGAGELFF. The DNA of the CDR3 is TGCGCCAGCAGTCCCCCCGGACAGGGGGCCGGGGAGCTGTTTTTT.

CDR3 residues: CATSRDYRGTDTQYF. The CDR3, as DNA: TGTGCCACCAGCAGAGACTACAGGGGTACGGATACGCAGTATTTT. This chain uses TRBV15 with TRBJ2-3; the match to TRBD1 covers 7 bases. Losses at the gene ends were 0 bases for V and 6 bases for J; bases not matched to a gene: 6. Germline CDR1 is LNHNV and CDR2 is YYDKDF (reference sequence). The CDR3 runs to 15 residues.

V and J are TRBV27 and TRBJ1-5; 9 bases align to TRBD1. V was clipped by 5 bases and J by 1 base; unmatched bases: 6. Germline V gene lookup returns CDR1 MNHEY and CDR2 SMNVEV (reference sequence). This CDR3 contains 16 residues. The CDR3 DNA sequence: TGTGCCAGCAGTCCCCGGACAGGGGCAAGCAATCAGCCCCAGCATTTT. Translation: CASSPRTGASNQPQHF.

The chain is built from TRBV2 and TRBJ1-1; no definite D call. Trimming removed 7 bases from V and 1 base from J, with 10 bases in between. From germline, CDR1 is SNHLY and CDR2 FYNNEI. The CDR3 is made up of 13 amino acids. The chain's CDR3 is CASKFSGNTEAFF. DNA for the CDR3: TGTGCCAGCAAATTCTCAGGGAACACTGAAGCTTTCTTT. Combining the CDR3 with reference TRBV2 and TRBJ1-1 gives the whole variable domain EPEVTQTPSHQVTQMGQEVILRCVPISNHLYFYWYRQILGQKVEFLVSFYNNEISEKSEIFDDQFSVERPDGSNFTLKIRSTKLEDSAMYFCASKFSGNTEAFFGQGTRLTVV.

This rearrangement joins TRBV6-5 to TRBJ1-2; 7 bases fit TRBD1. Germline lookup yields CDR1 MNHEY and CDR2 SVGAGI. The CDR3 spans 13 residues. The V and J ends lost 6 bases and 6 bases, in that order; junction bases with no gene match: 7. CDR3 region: CASRKTGVHGYTF. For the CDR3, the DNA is TGTGCCAGCAGAAAAACAGGGGTCCATGGCTACACCTTC.

The CDR3 coding sequence is TGTGCCAGCAGCACGTCGGGACAGGGGCTTTCTGGAAACACCATATATTTT. Translation gives CASSTSGQGLSGNTIYF. The V and J genes are TRBV9 and TRBJ1-3; TRBD1 matches 10 bases. Unmatched junction bases numbered 8, after V lost 4 bases and J lost 1 base. Per germline, CDR1 SGDLS and CDR2 YYNGEE. CDR3 length equals 17 residues.

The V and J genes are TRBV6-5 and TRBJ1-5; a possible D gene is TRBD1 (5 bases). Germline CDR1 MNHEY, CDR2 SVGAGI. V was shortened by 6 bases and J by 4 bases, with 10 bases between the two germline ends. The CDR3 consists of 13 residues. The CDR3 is CASRGRRNQPQHF. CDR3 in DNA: TGTGCCAGCAGGGGGCGACGGAATCAGCCCCAGCATTTT.

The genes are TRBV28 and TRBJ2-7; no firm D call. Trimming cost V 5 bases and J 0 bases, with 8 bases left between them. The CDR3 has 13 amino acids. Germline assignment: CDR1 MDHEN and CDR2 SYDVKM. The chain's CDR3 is CASSPGSSYEQYF. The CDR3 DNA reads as TGTGCCAGCAGTCCCGGGTCCTCCTACGAGCAGTACTTC.

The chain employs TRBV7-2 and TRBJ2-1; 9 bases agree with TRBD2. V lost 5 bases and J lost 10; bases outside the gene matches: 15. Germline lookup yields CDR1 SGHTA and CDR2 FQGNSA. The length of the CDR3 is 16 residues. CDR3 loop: CASSPSSIAGAEEQFF. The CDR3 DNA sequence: TGTGCCAGCAGCCCTTCGTCCATAGCGGGAGCGGAAGAGCAGTTCTTC. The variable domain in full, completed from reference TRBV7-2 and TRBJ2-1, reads GAGVSQSPSNKVTEKGKDVELRCDPISGHTALYWYRQSLGQGLEFLIYFQGNSAPDKSGLPSDRFSAERTGGSVSTLTIQRTQQEDSAVYLCASSPSSIAGAEEQFFGPGTRLTVL.

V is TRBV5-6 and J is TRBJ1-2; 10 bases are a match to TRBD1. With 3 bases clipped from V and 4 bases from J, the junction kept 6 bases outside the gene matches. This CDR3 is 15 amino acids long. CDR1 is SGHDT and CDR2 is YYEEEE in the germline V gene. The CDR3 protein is CASSSTGGAVYGYTF. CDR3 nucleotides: TGTGCCAGCAGCTCGACAGGGGGCGCGGTCTATGGCTACACCTTC.

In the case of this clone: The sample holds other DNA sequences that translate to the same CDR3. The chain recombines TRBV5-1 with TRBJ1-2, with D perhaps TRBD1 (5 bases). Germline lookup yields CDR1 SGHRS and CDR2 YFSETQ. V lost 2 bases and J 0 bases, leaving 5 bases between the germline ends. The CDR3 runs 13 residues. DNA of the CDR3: TGCGCCAGCAGCTTAGGGGCTAACTATGGCTACACCTTC. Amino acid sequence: CASSLGANYGYTF. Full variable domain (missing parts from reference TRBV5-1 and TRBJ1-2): KAGVTQTPRYLIKTRGQQVTLSCSPISGHRSVSWYQQTPGQGLQFLFEYFSETQRNKGNFPGRFSGRQFSNSRSEMNVSTLELGDSALYLCASSLGANYGYTFGSGTRLTVV.

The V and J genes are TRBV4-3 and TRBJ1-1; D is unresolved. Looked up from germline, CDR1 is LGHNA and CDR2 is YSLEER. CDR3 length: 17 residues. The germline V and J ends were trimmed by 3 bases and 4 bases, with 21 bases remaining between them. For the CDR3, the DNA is TGCGCCAGCAGCCAGGCCCTCCCGGGCTCGGCGGGCACTGAAGCTTTCTTT. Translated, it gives CASSQALPGSAGTEAFF.

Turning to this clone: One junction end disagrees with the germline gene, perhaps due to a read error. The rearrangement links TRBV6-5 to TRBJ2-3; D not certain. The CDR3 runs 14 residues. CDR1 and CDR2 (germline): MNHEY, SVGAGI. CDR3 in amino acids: CASSSGLYTDRQYF. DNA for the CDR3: TGTGCCAGCAGTTCTGGCCTATACACAGATAGGCAGTATTTT.

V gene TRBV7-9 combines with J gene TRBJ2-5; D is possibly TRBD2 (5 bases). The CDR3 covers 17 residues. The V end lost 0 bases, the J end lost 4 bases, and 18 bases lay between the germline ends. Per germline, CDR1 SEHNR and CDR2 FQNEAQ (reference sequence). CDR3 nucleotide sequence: TGTGCCAGCAGCTTAGCCCCTCTTTCCGGGGTAGGAGAGACCCAGTACTTC. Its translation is CASSLAPLSGVGETQYF.

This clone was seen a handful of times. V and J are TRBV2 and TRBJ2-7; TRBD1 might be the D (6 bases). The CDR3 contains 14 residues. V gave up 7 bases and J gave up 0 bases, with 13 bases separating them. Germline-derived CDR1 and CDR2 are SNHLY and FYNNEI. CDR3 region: CASTVRDNSYEQYF. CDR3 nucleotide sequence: TGTGCCAGCACCGTCCGGGACAACTCCTACGAGCAGTACTTC.

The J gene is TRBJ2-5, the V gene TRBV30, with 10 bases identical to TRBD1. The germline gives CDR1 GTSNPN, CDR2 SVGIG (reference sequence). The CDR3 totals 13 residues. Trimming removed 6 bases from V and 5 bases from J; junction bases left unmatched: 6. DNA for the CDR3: TGTGCCTGTGAGACAGGGGGCGGTGAGACCCAGTACTTC. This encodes CACETGGGETQYF.

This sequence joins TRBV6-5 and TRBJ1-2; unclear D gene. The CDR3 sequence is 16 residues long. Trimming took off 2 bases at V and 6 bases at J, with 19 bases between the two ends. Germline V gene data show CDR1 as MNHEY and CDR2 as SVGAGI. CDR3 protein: CASSYAGPSGLDGYTF. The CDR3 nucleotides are TGTGCCAGCAGTTACGCCGGCCCCTCGGGTTTGGATGGCTACACCTTC.

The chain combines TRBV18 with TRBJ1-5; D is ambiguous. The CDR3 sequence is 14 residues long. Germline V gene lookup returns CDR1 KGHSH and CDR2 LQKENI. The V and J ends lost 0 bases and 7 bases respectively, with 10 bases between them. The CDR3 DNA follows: TGTGCCAGCTCACCACCGGAGGCAGGCCAGCCCCAGCATTTT. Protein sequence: CASSPPEAGQPQHF.

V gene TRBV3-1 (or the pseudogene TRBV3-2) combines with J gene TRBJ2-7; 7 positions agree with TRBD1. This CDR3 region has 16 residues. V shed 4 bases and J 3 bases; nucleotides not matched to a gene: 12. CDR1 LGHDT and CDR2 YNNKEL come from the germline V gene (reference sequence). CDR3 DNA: TGTGCCAGCAGCCCCTACAGGGGCGCAGGGGACTACGAGCAGTACTTC. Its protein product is CASSPYRGAGDYEQYF.

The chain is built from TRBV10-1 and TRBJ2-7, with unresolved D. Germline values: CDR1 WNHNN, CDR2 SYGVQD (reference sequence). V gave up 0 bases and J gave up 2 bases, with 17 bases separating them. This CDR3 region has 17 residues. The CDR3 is CASSESNSRGRPYEQYF. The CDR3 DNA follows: TGCGCCAGCAGTGAGTCAAATTCGCGCGGCAGACCCTACGAGCAGTACTTC.

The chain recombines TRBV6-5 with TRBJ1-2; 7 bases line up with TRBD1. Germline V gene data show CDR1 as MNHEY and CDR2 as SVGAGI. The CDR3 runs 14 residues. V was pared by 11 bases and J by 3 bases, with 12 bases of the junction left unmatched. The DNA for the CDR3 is TGTGCCTGCCGCGCCACAGGGGCAGACTATGGCTACACCTTC. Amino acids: CACRATGADYGYTF.

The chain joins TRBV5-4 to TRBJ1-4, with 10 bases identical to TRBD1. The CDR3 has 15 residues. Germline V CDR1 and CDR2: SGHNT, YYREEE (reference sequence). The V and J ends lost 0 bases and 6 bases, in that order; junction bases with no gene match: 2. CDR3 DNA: TGTGCCAGCAGCTTGGCCGGGACAGGGGATGAAAAACTGTTTTTT. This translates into CASSLAGTGDEKLFF.

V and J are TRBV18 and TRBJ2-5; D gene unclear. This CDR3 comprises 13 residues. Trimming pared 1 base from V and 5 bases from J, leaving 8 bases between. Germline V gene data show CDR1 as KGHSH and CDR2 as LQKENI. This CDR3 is CASSPLPGETQYF. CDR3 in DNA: TGTGCCAGCTCACCACTCCCAGGCGAGACCCAGTACTTC.

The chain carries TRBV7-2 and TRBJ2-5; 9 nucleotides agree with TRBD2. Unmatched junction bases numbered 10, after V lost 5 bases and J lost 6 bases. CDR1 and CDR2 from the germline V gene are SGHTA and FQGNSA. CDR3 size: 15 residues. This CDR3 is CASSTRGGARQTQYF. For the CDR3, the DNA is TGTGCCAGCAGCACCCGCGGGGGGGCCAGGCAGACCCAGTACTTC.

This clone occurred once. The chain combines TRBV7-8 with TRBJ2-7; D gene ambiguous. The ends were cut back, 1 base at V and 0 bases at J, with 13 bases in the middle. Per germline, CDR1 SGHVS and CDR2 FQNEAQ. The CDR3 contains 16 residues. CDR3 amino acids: CASSLGLLLSSYEQYF. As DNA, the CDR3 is TGTGCCAGCAGCTTAGGTCTCCTACTAAGCTCCTACGAGCAGTACTTC.

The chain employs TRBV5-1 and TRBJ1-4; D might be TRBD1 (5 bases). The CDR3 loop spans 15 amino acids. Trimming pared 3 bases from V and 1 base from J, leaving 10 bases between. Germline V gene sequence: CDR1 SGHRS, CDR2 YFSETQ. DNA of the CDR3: TGCGCCAGCAGCTCGGGAGGGGTAACTAATGAAAAACTGTTTTTT. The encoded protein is CASSSGGVTNEKLFF.

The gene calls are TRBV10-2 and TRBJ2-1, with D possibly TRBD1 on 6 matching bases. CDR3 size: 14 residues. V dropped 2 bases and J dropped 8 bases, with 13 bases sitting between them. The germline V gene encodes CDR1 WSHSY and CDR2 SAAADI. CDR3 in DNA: TGCGCCAGCAGTGAGGCGGGTGGGGGCGATGAGCAGTTCTTC. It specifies CASSEAGGGDEQFF.

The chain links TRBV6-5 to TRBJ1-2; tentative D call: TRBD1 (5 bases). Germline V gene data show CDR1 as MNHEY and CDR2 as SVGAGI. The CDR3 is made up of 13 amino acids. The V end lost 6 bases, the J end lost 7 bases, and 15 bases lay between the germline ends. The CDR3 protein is CASRMGRLFGYTF. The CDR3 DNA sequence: TGTGCCAGCAGAATGGGGCGTTTATTTGGCTACACCTTC.

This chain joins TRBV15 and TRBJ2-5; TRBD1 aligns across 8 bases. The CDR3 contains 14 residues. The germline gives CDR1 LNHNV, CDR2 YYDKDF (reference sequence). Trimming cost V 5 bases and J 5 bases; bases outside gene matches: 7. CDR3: CATSVRQGQETQYF. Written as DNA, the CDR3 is TGTGCCACCAGCGTAAGACAGGGGCAGGAGACCCAGTACTTC.